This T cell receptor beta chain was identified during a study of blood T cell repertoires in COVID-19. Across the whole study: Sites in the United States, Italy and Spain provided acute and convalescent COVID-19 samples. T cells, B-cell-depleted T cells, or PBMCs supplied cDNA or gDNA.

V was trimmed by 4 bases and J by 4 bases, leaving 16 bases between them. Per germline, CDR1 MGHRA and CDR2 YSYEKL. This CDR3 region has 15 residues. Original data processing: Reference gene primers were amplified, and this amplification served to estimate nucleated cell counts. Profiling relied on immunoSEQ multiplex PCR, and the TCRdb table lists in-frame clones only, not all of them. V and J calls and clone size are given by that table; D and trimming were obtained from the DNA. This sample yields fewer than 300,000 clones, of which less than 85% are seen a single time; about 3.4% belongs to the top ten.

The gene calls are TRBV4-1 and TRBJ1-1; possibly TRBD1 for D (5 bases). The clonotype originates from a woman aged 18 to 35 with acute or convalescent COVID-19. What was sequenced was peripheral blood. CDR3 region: CASSRDAGGATEAFF. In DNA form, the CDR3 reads TGCGCCAGCAGCCGGGACGCGGGAGGGGCCACTGAAGCTTTCTTT.